One sample yielded the 32 T cell receptor beta chains listed below, sequenced in a study of metastatic and nonmetastatic thyroid tumors. TCRdb re-processed the PCR reads through MiXCR. The data contain more than 20,000 clones, more than 15% of them singletons. All patients were untreated before thyroid surgery. Sequencing was done on a sample of adjacent normal tissue. These TCRs come from a male donor with papillary thyroid cancer or a benign thyroid nodule (not recorded which). Some clones in this sample may be carry-over from other donors' samples.

This clone is labeled medium-sized (0.01 to 0.1%). The genes are TRBV6-6 and TRBJ2-1, with D possibly TRBD2 on 6 matching bases. The germline V and J ends were trimmed by 1 base and 7 bases, with 14 bases remaining between them. The CDR3 runs to 15 residues. Per germline, CDR1 MNHNY and CDR2 SVGAGI (reference sequence). This CDR3 reads CASSYWRGEKNEQFF. In DNA form, the CDR3 reads TGTGCCAGCAGTTACTGGAGGGGCGAGAAGAATGAGCAGTTCTTC.

This clone was recorded many times. This sequence joins TRBV5-6 and TRBJ2-3; D perhaps matches TRBD2 (5 bases). Germline CDR1 SGHDT, CDR2 YYEEEE. The CDR3 spans 15 residues. With 0 bases removed from V and 6 bases from J, the gap between germline ends came to 14 bases. Written as DNA, the CDR3 is TGTGCCAGCAGCTTGGTTGTATGGGGAGACGATACGCAGTATTTT. Translating gives CASSLVVWGDDTQYF.

There are many counts of this clone. The chain has TRBV7-2 and TRBJ2-1, with 12 bases fitting TRBD2. The CDR3 totals 19 residues. The V and J ends lost 2 bases and 6 bases, in that order; junction bases with no gene match: 14. Germline CDR1 SGHTA, CDR2 FQGNSA. The CDR3 coding sequence is TGTGCCAGCAGCTTATTGCTAGCGGGGGGGTCGAGATTCTCCAATGAGCAGTTCTTC. It yields the protein CASSLLLAGGSRFSNEQFF.

The table lists this clone with many counts. The chain recombines TRBV6-2 or TRBV6-3 with TRBJ2-5; D is perhaps TRBD1 (5 bases). Looked up from germline, CDR1 is MNHEY and CDR2 is SVGEGT. The CDR3 is made up of 15 amino acids. Trimming pared 0 bases from V and 3 bases from J, leaving 11 bases between. CDR3 amino acids: CASSYSWGQEETQYF. The CDR3 DNA reads as TGTGCCAGCAGTTACTCTTGGGGCCAGGAAGAGACCCAGTACTTC.

This clone was counted at least ten times. The rearrangement joins TRBV30 to TRBJ1-5, with 10 bases matching TRBD1. The ends lost 2 bases at V and 3 bases at J; junction bases unmatched: 7. CDR1 and CDR2 (germline): GTSNPN, SVGIG (reference sequence). The CDR3 length is 16 residues. The CDR3 sequence: CAWSRIGTGANQPQHF. CDR3 DNA sequence: TGTGCCTGGAGTAGGATAGGGACAGGGGCCAATCAGCCCCAGCATTTT.

By sample share, this clone is medium-sized. The chain employs TRBV27 and TRBJ2-7, with 8 positions matching TRBD1. CDR1 is MNHEY, CDR2 SMNVEV, per germline (reference sequence). This CDR3 is 14 amino acids long. Trimming took 6 bases from V and 6 from J; bases not matched to a gene: 10. The CDR3 DNA reads as TGTGCCAGCAGGCCCGGGACAGGACATGTCGAGCAGTACTTC. It translates to CASRPGTGHVEQYF.

This clone was found a few times. Just one base apart from a much larger clone, this may be a read error. This sample includes further DNA sequences coding for the same CDR3. The CDR3 DNA is TGTGCCAGCAGCCCAGGTGGTTTCGAGACCCAGTACTTC. It is translated as CASSPGGFETQYF. The J gene is TRBJ2-5, the V gene TRBV5-5; the D is unclear. Trimming took off 4 bases at V and 5 bases at J, with 12 bases between the two ends. Germline CDR1 and CDR2: SGHKS and YYEKEE (reference sequence). The length of the CDR3 is 13 residues.

This clone was counted at least ten times. J is TRBJ1-1 and V is TRBV30; 7 nucleotides agree with TRBD1. Germline trimming cut 0 bases from V and 5 bases from J; bases unmatched to any gene: 12. From germline, CDR1 is GTSNPN and CDR2 SVGIG (reference sequence). The CDR3 sequence is 16 residues long. The DNA of the CDR3 is TGTGCCTGGAGTGTAAAGCCGGTCACAGGGGTGACTGAAGCTTTCTTT. This codes for CAWSVKPVTGVTEAFF.

Many counts were recorded for this clone. The chain couples TRBV4-1 to TRBJ1-5, with a possible D match to TRBD1 (5 bases). V dropped 0 bases and J dropped 5 bases, with 11 bases sitting between them. This CDR3 region has 15 residues. Germline V lookup: CDR1 MGHRA, CDR2 YSYEKL. The DNA of the CDR3 is TGCGCCAGCAGCCAAGAGGGGACCGAGGATCAGCCCCAGCATTTT. It is translated as CASSQEGTEDQPQHF.

This clone is labeled medium-sized. Different DNA sequences within this sample yield the same CDR3. The CDR3 nucleotides read TGTGCCAGCAGTGTAGATGGGGGGCCGAACACTGAAGCTTTCTTT. It is translated as CASSVDGGPNTEAFF. V is TRBV2 and J is TRBJ1-1, with D possibly TRBD1 on 6 matching bases. Trimming took off 4 bases at V and 1 base at J, with 13 bases between the two ends. This CDR3 spans 15 amino acids. CDR1 is SNHLY and CDR2 is FYNNEI in the germline V gene.

The chain employs TRBV7-8 and TRBJ2-3, with a possible D match to TRBD2 (5 bases). The CDR3 consists of 13 residues. V dropped 9 bases and J dropped 3 bases, with 13 bases sitting between them. Per germline, CDR1 SGHVS and CDR2 FQNEAQ. CDR3: CARLGLATDTQYF. The CDR3 nucleotides are TGTGCCAGGCTCGGACTTGCAACAGATACGCAGTATTTT.

The chain's CDR3 is CSARDRTRCRVQFF. The CDR3 DNA sequence: TGCAGTGCTAGAGATAGGACTAGGTGCCGGGTGCAGTTCTTC. The V gene is TRBV20-1, the J gene TRBJ2-1; the match to TRBD2 covers 7 bases. V was pared by 0 bases and J by 12 bases, with 11 bases of the junction left unmatched. Germline loops: CDR1 DFQATT, CDR2 SNEGSKA (reference sequence). CDR3 length: 14 residues.

Ten or more counts support this clone. The chain combines TRBV4-1 with TRBJ2-5; D is possibly TRBD2 (6 bases). Trimming stripped 1 base from V and 6 bases from J, with 12 bases between. This CDR3 has 14 amino acids. Germline loops: CDR1 MGHRA, CDR2 YSYEKL. The CDR3 reads CASSQGTTGQTQYF. CDR3 nucleotide sequence: TGCGCCAGCAGCCAAGGGACTACGGGGCAGACCCAGTACTTC.

This clone was recorded at least ten times. CDR3 DNA sequence: TGTGCCAGTGCTGAGAGGAGCTCTGGGGCCAACGTCCTGACTTTC. Its protein is CASAERSSGANVLTF. The genes are TRBV19 and TRBJ2-6; no firm D call. The germline CDR1 and CDR2 sequences are LNHDA and SQIVND (reference sequence). V lost 8 bases, J lost 0 bases, and 11 bases lay in between. This CDR3 has 15 residues.

This clone was detected ten times or more. V usage is TRBV12-3 or TRBV12-4 and J usage is TRBJ2-1; D remains ambiguous. V lost 3 bases, J lost 4 bases, and 7 bases lay in between. This CDR3 region has 13 residues. The CDR3 is CASSFLGYNEQFF. In DNA form, the CDR3 reads TGTGCCAGCAGTTTTTTGGGTTACAATGAGCAGTTCTTC.

Relative to its sample, this clone is medium-sized. This chain joins TRBV11-1 and TRBJ2-5; a weak D match, TRBD1 (6 bases). Trimming pared 4 bases from V and 2 bases from J, leaving 20 bases between. The CDR3 contains 17 residues. CDR1 and CDR2 (germline): SGHAT, FQDESV (reference sequence). The DNA for the CDR3 is TGTGCCAGCAGCTCCTCCATCCTCAGGGGATGGCAAGAGACCCAGTACTTC. This codes for CASSSSILRGWQETQYF. Full variable domain (remainder filled in from reference TRBV11-1 and TRBJ2-5): EAEVAQSPRYKITEKSQAVAFWCDPISGHATLYWYRQILGQGPELLVQFQDESVVDDSQLPKDRFSAERLKGVDSTLKIQPAELGDSAMYLCASSSSILRGWQETQYFGPGTRLLVL.

To note about this clone: Germline is not matched at one junction end, which may reflect a read error. This chain joins TRBV5-8 and TRBJ2-1; D call uncertain. CDR3 length: 11 residues. Germline assignment: CDR1 SGHTS and CDR2 YDEGEE. This chain's CDR3 is CASSQKGEQSF. The CDR3 nucleotides are TGTGCCAGCAGCCAGAAAGGTGAGCAGTCCTTC.

By proportion, this clone is medium-sized. V gene TRBV6-1 combines with J gene TRBJ2-1, with D unresolved. The CDR3 contains 11 residues. In germline, CDR1 is MNHNS, CDR2 SASEGT. Trimming stripped 4 bases from V and 10 bases from J, with 8 bases between. DNA of the CDR3: TGTGCCAGCAGTGCCGGAAGGGAGCAGTTCTTC. Translation: CASSAGREQFF.

This clone has just a few counts. The chain has TRBV12-3 or TRBV12-4 and TRBJ1-6; D gene unclear. Trimming left V 6 bases short and J 11 bases short, with 17 bases between. CDR3 size: 14 residues. The CDR3 loop is CASSIAGSAPPLHF. CDR3 nucleotides: TGTGCCAGCAGCATAGCAGGCAGTGCTCCACCCCTCCACTTT.

About this clone itself: This may be a read error: a much more frequent sequence differs by one nucleotide. This is likely a read error, given that the CDR3 carries no conserved phenylalanine or tryptophan at its end. The DNA is omitted, as the CDR3 cannot be located on it reliably, and the CDR3 follows TCRdb's listing. The sample contains more than one DNA sequence encoding this CDR3. The V and J genes are TRBV11-1 and TRBJ1-1; no check of the table's D call, TRBD1, against the DNA was made. Looked up from germline, CDR1 is SGHAT and CDR2 is FQDESV (reference sequence). The CDR3 length equals 14 residues, ends included. The CDR3 reads CASSKGQGRTEAFC.

By share of the sample, this clone is medium-sized. The genes are TRBV6-2 or TRBV6-3 and TRBJ2-7; D not resolved. The V end was cut by 3 bases, the J end by 2 bases, with 8 bases between. The length of the CDR3 is 13 residues. Per germline, CDR1 MNHEY and CDR2 SVGEGT. The CDR3 reads CASSYSTPYEQYV. The CDR3 region has the DNA TGTGCCAGCAGTTATAGCACGCCCTACGAGCAGTACGTC.

This clone was recorded many times. This may be a read error, as it is one base from a much larger clone. V is TRBV7-3 and J is TRBJ1-3; 9 nucleotides agree with TRBD1. V was clipped by 5 bases and J by 5 bases; unmatched bases: 7. Germline CDR1 is SGHTA and CDR2 is FQGTGA. This CDR3 is built from 15 residues. CDR3 in amino acids: CASSVDRGSRNTIYF. CDR3 in DNA: TGTGCCAGCAGCGTCGACAGGGGGTCTAGAAACACCATATATTTT.

By sample share, this clone is medium-sized (0.01 to 0.1%). The gene calls are TRBV5-1 and TRBJ1-6; D is unclear. V was shortened by 0 bases and J by 6 bases, with 10 bases between the two germline ends. The CDR3 is 15 amino acids. Germline-derived CDR1 and CDR2 are SGHRS and YFSETQ. The CDR3 DNA follows: TGCGCCAGCAGCTTGGACACAACGATTAATTCACCCCTCCACTTT. It encodes CASSLDTTINSPLHF.

This clone was picked up many times. This chain links TRBV7-2 with TRBJ2-5; tentatively, D is TRBD2 (7 bases). The germline V gene encodes CDR1 SGHTA and CDR2 FQGNSA. The CDR3 covers 15 residues. V was clipped by 4 bases and J by 5 bases, with 17 bases between them. CDR3 region: CASSSLLGGGETQYF. CDR3 DNA sequence: TGTGCCAGCAGCTCTTTGTTAGGGGGAGGGGAGACCCAGTACTTC.

This clone was detected once. Other DNA variants within this sample encode the same CDR3. The chain recombines TRBV20-1 with TRBJ2-3; TRBD2 agrees at 9 bases. CDR1 and CDR2 from the germline V gene are DFQATT and SNEGSKA (reference sequence). This CDR3 is 14 amino acids long. Trimming cost V 6 bases and J 6 bases; bases outside gene matches: 10. CDR3 DNA sequence: TGCAGTGCACCACTAGCGGGTGGTCTGGATACGCAGTATTTT. Its translation: CSAPLAGGLDTQYF.

This clone came up many times. The rearrangement joins TRBV15 to TRBJ1-5, with TRBD1 matching 10 bases. Germline values: CDR1 LNHNV, CDR2 YYDKDF (reference sequence). The CDR3 extends over 14 amino acids. The trim removed 5 bases at V and 7 bases at J, leaving 5 bases unmatched. The CDR3 coding sequence is TGTGCCACCAGCGCGACAGGGGGCGGGCAGCCCCAGCATTTT. Encoded protein: CATSATGGGQPQHF.

This clone was found a few times. This CDR3 fails to terminate in the conserved phenylalanine or tryptophan, so it likely reflects a read error. The chain is built from TRBV28 and TRBJ1-2, with D possibly TRBD1 on 5 matching bases. Germline CDR1 and CDR2: MDHEN and SYDVKM. This CDR3 has 11 residues. Trimming took off 2 bases at V and 10 bases at J, with 8 bases between the two ends. CDR3 sequence (DNA): TGTGCCAGCAGTTTAGGGGGTTACTACACCTTA. Encoded protein: CASSLGGYYTL.

The DNA of the CDR3 is TGTGCCAGCAGTAAACAGGGTTGGGATACGCAGTATTTT. This translates into CASSKQGWDTQYF. This sequence joins TRBV28 and TRBJ2-3; the D gene is possibly TRBD1 (6 bases). The CDR3 has 13 amino acids. Trimming shortened V by 5 bases and J by 6 bases, and 12 bases separated the two germline ends. Per the germline V gene, CDR1 is MDHEN and CDR2 is SYDVKM.

By its share, this clone is medium-sized. The chain links TRBV20-1 to TRBJ1-5; 7 positions agree with TRBD1. J was trimmed by 5 bases and V by 4 bases; bases with no gene match: 8. Germline-derived CDR1 and CDR2 are DFQATT and SNEGSKA (reference sequence). This CDR3 comprises 14 residues. The CDR3 region has the DNA TGCAGTGCTACGGACAGGAATGGTGATCAGCCCCAGCATTTT. Translated, it gives CSATDRNGDQPQHF.

By sample fraction, this clone is medium-sized. The J gene is TRBJ2-3, the V gene TRBV2; no reliable D call. From germline, CDR1 is SNHLY and CDR2 FYNNEI. V was pared by 1 base and J by 1 base, with 6 bases between. There are 14 residues in the CDR3. CDR3 loop: CASSEGLGTDTQYF. The DNA for the CDR3 is TGTGCCAGCAGTGAAGGGCTGGGCACAGATACGCAGTATTTT.

This chain joins TRBV2 and TRBJ2-2; 7 nucleotides line up with TRBD2. V lost 11 bases to trimming and J lost 7 bases; unmatched junction nucleotides: 19. Germline V gene sequence: CDR1 SNHLY, CDR2 FYNNEI. CDR3 length: 16 residues. The CDR3 coding sequence is TGTGCCGGATCCCCCGACAGCGGGGTGGGTTGCGGGGAGCTGTTTTTT. It yields the protein CAGSPDSGVGCGELFF.

Judged by abundance, this clone is medium-sized. The chain joins TRBV10-2 to TRBJ2-1; 8 bases fit TRBD2. The CDR3 extends over 16 amino acids. Germline-derived CDR1 and CDR2 are WSHSY and SAAADI. V lost 0 bases to trimming and J lost 1 base; unmatched junction nucleotides: 2. For the CDR3, the DNA is TGCGCCAGCAGTGAGTCCGGCGGGGGGTCCTACAATGAGCAGTTCTTC. As protein: CASSESGGGSYNEQFF.